These 21 T cell receptor beta chains were sequenced from one sample in a study of T-cell reconstitution after alpha-beta-depleted transplantation in children. Unique molecular identifiers were used to barcode this TCRbeta library. One entry per CDR3 protein, called by TCRdb with MiXCR from the PCR reads. The profile covers a few hundred thousand distinct CDR3 sequences, with around two fifths appearing a single time and 25% to 30% taken by the ten largest. This material consisted of PBMCs, taken before TCRalphabeta/CD19-depleted stem cell transplant. These receptors all come from a girl aged 2 to 10 with aplastic anemia, due to receive a stem cell transplant.

This clonotype was detected a few times. The chain recombines TRBV5-4 with TRBJ2-7, with TRBD2 identical over 9 bases. The CDR3 loop spans 14 amino acids. J lost 4 bases, V lost 2 bases, and 4 bases had no gene match. CDR1 SGHNT and CDR2 YYREEE come from the germline V gene (reference sequence). The CDR3 coding sequence is TGTGCCAGCAGCTTCGCGGGAGGGGGATACGAGCAGTACTTC. Amino acids: CASSFAGGGYEQYF.

This clonotype showed up many times. This chain connects TRBV9 to TRBJ2-3; 11 bases align to TRBD2. V was pared by 4 bases and J by 4 bases, with 8 bases of the junction left unmatched. Germline CDR1 and CDR2: SGDLS and YYNGEE. CDR3 length equals 16 residues. The CDR3 DNA reads TGTGCCAGCAGCCCTTCACTAGCGGGAGACGCAGATACGCAGTATTTT. It specifies CASSPSLAGDADTQYF.

This clonotype was found many times. The chain couples TRBV20-1 to TRBJ2-7; maybe TRBD2 (6 bases). The CDR3 has 12 amino acids. Germline values: CDR1 DFQATT, CDR2 SNEGSKA (reference sequence). V shed 5 bases and J shed 5 bases, with 13 bases lying between them. DNA for the CDR3: TGCAGTGCTTCCCCAGGAGGGCACGAGCAGTACTTC. The encoded protein is CSASPGGHEQYF.

This clonotype has a handful of counts. V is TRBV6-1 and J is TRBJ2-2; a possible D gene is TRBD1 (6 bases). The CDR3 extends over 15 amino acids. Per germline, CDR1 MNHNS and CDR2 SASEGT. Trimming took 6 bases from V and 6 from J, leaving 17 bases between them. As DNA, the CDR3 is TGTGCCAGCAGCCCCGGGACACCCAGGGCCGGGGAGCTGTTTTTT. Residues: CASSPGTPRAGELFF.

Many counts were recorded for this clonotype. The chain uses TRBV6-1 and TRBJ2-7; D gene uncertain. Per the germline V gene, CDR1 is MNHNS and CDR2 is SASEGT. There are 10 residues in the CDR3. Trimming removed 5 bases from V and 5 bases from J, with 4 bases in between. The CDR3 protein is CASSIHEQYF. In DNA, the CDR3 is TGTGCCAGCAGTATCCACGAGCAGTACTTC.

The J gene is TRBJ1-4, the V gene TRBV20-1, with D unclear. CDR3 length: 10 residues. Germline V gene data show CDR1 as DFQATT and CDR2 as SNEGSKA (reference sequence). CDR3 loop: CRGLNEKLFF. The DNA for the CDR3 is TGCAGGGGTTTGAATGAAAAACTGTTTTTT.

The rearrangement uses TRBV6-5 and TRBJ2-7, with D unresolved. Between the trimmed V and J ends, which lost 4 bases and 3 bases, there was a span of 7 bases. The CDR3 has 12 residues. The germline CDR1 and CDR2 sequences are MNHEY and SVGAGI. Here the CDR3 reads CASSSADYEQYF. The DNA for the CDR3 is TGTGCCAGCAGTTCTGCCGACTACGAGCAGTACTTC.

This clonotype was observed once. The chain has TRBV4-1 and TRBJ1-2; D gene uncertain. The CDR3 extends over 14 amino acids. Germline CDR1 and CDR2: MGHRA and YSYEKL. Trimming shortened V by 1 base and J by 9 bases, and 15 bases separated the two germline ends. The CDR3 protein is CASSQVRAPMSYTF. CDR3 in DNA: TGCGCCAGCAGCCAAGTACGGGCGCCGATGAGCTACACCTTC.

The genes are TRBV6-2 or TRBV6-3 and TRBJ1-5; maybe TRBD1 (5 bases). In germline, CDR1 is MNHEY, CDR2 SVGEGT. Between the trimmed V and J ends, which lost 8 bases and 0 bases, there was a span of 14 bases. The CDR3 extends over 15 amino acids. The DNA of the CDR3 is TGTGCCAGCCGAACAGGCCTGTATAGCAATCAGCCCCAGCATTTT. It is translated as CASRTGLYSNQPQHF.

This clonotype was seen more than once but under ten times. V usage is TRBV25-1 and J usage is TRBJ1-1; 7 bases match TRBD1. J gave up 3 bases and V 6 bases, and 7 bases lay outside the gene matches. The CDR3 has 14 amino acids. CDR1 is MGHDK and CDR2 is SYGVNS in the germline V gene. The CDR3 protein is CASSSDRRYTEAFF. DNA for the CDR3: TGTGCCAGCAGCTCGGACAGGAGATACACTGAAGCTTTCTTT.

The genes are TRBV28 and TRBJ2-2, with TRBD2 as a possible D gene (6 bases). The germline V gene has CDR1 MDHEN and CDR2 SYDVKM. The CDR3 length is 16 residues. Trimming shortened V by 6 bases and J by 4 bases, and 18 bases separated the two germline ends. CDR3 region: CASSQGGGPGTGELFF. As DNA, the CDR3 is TGTGCCAGCAGCCAGGGAGGAGGGCCAGGCACCGGGGAGCTGTTTTTT.

The chain couples TRBV20-1 to TRBJ1-1; the D gene is possibly TRBD1 (5 bases). Germline CDR1 reads DFQATT; CDR2 reads SNEGSKA (reference sequence). There are 13 residues in the CDR3. Trimming took 7 bases from V and 6 from J, leaving 18 bases between them. The CDR3 loop is CSDSSRVRAEAFF. The CDR3 DNA follows: TGCAGTGATTCAAGCAGGGTTAGGGCTGAAGCTTTCTTT.

The chain joins TRBV7-8 to TRBJ1-5, with D possibly being TRBD1 (6 bases). The CDR3 is made up of 15 amino acids. The germline V gene encodes CDR1 SGHVS and CDR2 FQNEAQ. V shed 4 bases and J shed 7 bases, with 17 bases lying between them. CDR3 bases: TGTGCCAGCAGCTCGGGCCTAGGACAGTCCCAGCCCCAGCATTTT. This translates into CASSSGLGQSQPQHF. Based on the CDR3 plus reference TRBV7-8 and TRBJ1-5, the full variable domain is GAGVSQSPRYKVAKRGQDVALRCDPISGHVSLFWYQQALGQGPEFLTYFQNEAQLDKSGLPSDRFFAERPEGSVSTLKIQRTQQEDSAVYLCASSSGLGQSQPQHFGDGTRLSIL.

The V gene is TRBV7-2, the J gene TRBJ2-7, with no clear D. The CDR3 has 12 amino acids. V lost 5 bases to trimming and J lost 0 bases, with 5 bases between them. CDR1 SGHTA and CDR2 FQGNSA come from the germline V gene. CDR3 amino acids: CASSHPSYEQYF. The CDR3 nucleotides are TGTGCCAGCAGCCATCCCTCCTACGAGCAGTACTTC.

This clonotype was observed at least ten times. CDR3 loop: CASSSTGGNEQFF. DNA of the CDR3: TGTGCCAGCAGCTCGACAGGAGGCAATGAGCAGTTCTTC. V is TRBV7-3 and J is TRBJ2-1; TRBD1 is a possible D gene (6 bases). From germline, CDR1 is SGHTA and CDR2 FQGTGA. The germline V and J ends were trimmed by 4 bases and 6 bases, with 10 bases remaining between them. This CDR3 has 13 residues.

This clonotype was seen a handful of times. The J gene is TRBJ1-1, the V gene TRBV28, with 12 bases matching TRBD1. V dropped 6 bases and J dropped 8; count of bases not matched to a gene: 13. The CDR3 covers 16 residues. Germline-derived CDR1 and CDR2 are MDHEN and SYDVKM. The DNA of the CDR3 is TGTGCCAGCAGCCACCTAGGGACAGGGGGCGCCTTAGAAGCTTTCTTT. Translating it yields CASSHLGTGGALEAFF.

The chain employs TRBV5-3 and TRBJ2-7, with TRBD2 matching 14 bases. TRBV5-3 is known as an ORF, though its function is uncertain. CDR3 length: 21 residues. The V and J ends lost 3 bases and 4 bases, in that order; junction bases with no gene match: 21. CDR3 DNA: TGTGCCAGAAGCTCCGTACGGGATTATCCGGGACTAGCGGGAGTGGGATACGAGCAGTACTTC. This translates into CARSSVRDYPGLAGVGYEQYF.

A note on this clonotype: A read error may explain this, as a much larger clone is one base away. This chain connects TRBV12-3 or TRBV12-4 to TRBJ1-5; D might be TRBD1 (5 bases). This CDR3 contains 17 residues. With 8 bases removed from V and 3 bases from J, the gap between germline ends came to 23 bases. The CDR3 spells CASGSRGTPKFNQPQHF. The DNA of the CDR3 is TGTGCCAGCGGTTCTCGGGGGACTCCGAAATTCAATCAGCCCCAGCATTTT.

This clonotype showed up many times. The V call is TRBV27, the J call TRBJ1-1; D is possibly TRBD1 (5 bases). Germline-derived CDR1 and CDR2 are MNHEY and SMNVEV (reference sequence). There are 14 residues in the CDR3. Trimming removed 2 bases from V and 1 base from J, with 8 bases in between. CDR3 loop: CASSLSRGNTEAFF. CDR3 sequence (DNA): TGTGCCAGCAGTTTAAGTAGGGGGAACACTGAAGCTTTCTTT.

As concerns this clonotype: An end of the junction does not agree with germline; a read error may underlie this. CDR3 nucleotides: TGTGCCAGCTGCTTGGGTTTAGGGGGGAATGAGCAGTTCTTC. This codes for CASCLGLGGNEQFF. The chain recombines TRBV7-2 with TRBJ2-1, with D perhaps given as TRBD1 or TRBD2 (6 bases each). The germline V gene encodes CDR1 SGHTA and CDR2 FQGNSA. The CDR3 is 14 amino acids.

This clonotype was recorded only once. The rearrangement joins TRBV28 to TRBJ2-1; D uncertain. CDR3 length: 13 amino acids. The V end was cut by 5 bases, the J end by 6 bases, with 11 bases between. The V gene's germline CDR1 is MDHEN and CDR2 SYDVKM. CDR3 sequence reads: CASSGIKVNEQFF. The DNA for the CDR3 is TGTGCCAGCAGTGGGATTAAAGTCAATGAGCAGTTCTTC.